The entry that follows covers one T cell receptor (beta chain) sequence. Its specificity is unknown. This CDR3 is 15 amino acids long. Germline CDR1 KGHDR, CDR2 SFDVKD. J gave up 3 bases and V 5 bases, and 4 bases lay outside the gene matches. This record belongs to a study of T cell repertoires in aging, cancer and after chemotherapy. Findings of the study overall: Rebound thymic output was suggested by rising median generation probability during chemotherapy in each cancer cohort. Untreated cancer patients had significantly lower blood TCR diversity than age-matched healthy donors.

Multiplex touch-down PCR with TRB-A/B primers amplified rearranged V-D-J TRB sequences. TCRdb passed the multiplex PCR reads through MiXCR, listing each CDR3 protein once. This sample has 10,000 to 13,000 distinct CDR3 sequences, with 20% to 30% found just once. Peripheral blood genomic DNA, not sorted cells or RNA, was the template. The receptor was isolated from a human donor in good health. The J gene is TRBJ2-2, the V gene TRBV24-1; TRBD1 agrees at 8 bases. The sequencing sample was made of blood. CDR3 coding DNA: TGTGCCACCAGTGCCCAGGACAGGGACACCGGGGAGCTGTTTTTT. Translated: CATSAQDRDTGELFF.